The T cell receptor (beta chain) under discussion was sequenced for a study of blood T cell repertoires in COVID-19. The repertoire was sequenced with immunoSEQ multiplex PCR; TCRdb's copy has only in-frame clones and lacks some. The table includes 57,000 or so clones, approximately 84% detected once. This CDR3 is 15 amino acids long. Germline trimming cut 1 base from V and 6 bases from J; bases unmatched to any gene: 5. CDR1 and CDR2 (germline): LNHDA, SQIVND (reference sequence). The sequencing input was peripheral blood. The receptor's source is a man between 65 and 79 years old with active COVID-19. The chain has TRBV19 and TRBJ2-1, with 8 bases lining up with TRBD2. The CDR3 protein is CASSIGGRFLNEQFF. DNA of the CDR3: TGTGCCAGTAGTATAGGCGGGAGGTTTCTCAATGAGCAGTTCTTC.